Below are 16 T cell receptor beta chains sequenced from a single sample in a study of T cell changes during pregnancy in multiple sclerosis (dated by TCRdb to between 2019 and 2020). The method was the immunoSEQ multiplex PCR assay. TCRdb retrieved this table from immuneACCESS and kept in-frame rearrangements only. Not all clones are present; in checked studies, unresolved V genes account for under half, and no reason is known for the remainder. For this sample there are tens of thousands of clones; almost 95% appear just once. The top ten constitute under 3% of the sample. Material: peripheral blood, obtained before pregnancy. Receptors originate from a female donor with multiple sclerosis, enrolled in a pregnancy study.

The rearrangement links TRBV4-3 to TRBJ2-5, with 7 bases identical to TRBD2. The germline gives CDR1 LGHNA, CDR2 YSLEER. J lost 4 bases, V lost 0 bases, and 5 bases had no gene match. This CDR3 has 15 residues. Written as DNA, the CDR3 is TGCGCCAGCAGCCAAGAGTGGGGGGGATCAGAGACCCAGTACTTC. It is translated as CASSQEWGGSETQYF.

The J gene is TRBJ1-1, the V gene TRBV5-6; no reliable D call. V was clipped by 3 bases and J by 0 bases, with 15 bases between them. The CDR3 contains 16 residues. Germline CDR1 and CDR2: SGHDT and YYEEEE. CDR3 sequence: CASSYYLRYLNTEAFF. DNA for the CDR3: TGTGCCAGCAGCTATTACCTCAGATACCTGAACACTGAAGCTTTCTTT. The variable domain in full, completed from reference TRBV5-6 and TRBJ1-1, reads DAGVTQSPTHLIKTRGQQVTLRCSPKSGHDTVSWYQQALGQGPQFIFQYYEEEERQRGNFPDRFSGHQFPNYSSELNVNALLLGDSALYLCASSYYLRYLNTEAFFGQGTRLTVV.

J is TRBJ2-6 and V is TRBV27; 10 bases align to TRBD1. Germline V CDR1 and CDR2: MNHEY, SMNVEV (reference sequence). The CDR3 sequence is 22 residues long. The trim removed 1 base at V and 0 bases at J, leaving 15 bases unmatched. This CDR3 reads CASSLYGQGDGLGLSGANVLTF. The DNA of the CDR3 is TGTGCCAGCAGTTTATACGGACAGGGGGATGGCCTGGGCCTCTCTGGGGCCAACGTCCTGACTTTC.

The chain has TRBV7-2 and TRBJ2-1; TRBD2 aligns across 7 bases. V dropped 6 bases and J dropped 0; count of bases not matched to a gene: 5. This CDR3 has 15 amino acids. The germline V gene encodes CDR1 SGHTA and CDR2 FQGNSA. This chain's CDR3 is CASSPSGLSYNEQFF. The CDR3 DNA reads TGTGCCAGCAGTCCTAGCGGTCTCTCCTACAATGAGCAGTTCTTC.

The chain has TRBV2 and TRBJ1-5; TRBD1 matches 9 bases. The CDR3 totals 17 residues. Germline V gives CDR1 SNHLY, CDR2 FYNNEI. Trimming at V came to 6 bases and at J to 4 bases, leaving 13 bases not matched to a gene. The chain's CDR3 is CASSWTPGTGPNQPQHF. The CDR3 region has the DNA TGTGCCAGCAGCTGGACCCCCGGGACAGGGCCAAATCAGCCCCAGCATTTT. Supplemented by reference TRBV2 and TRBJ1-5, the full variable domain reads EPEVTQTPSHQVTQMGQEVILRCVPISNHLYFYWYRQILGQKVEFLVSFYNNEISEKSEIFDDQFSVERPDGSNFTLKIRSTKLEDSAMYFCASSWTPGTGPNQPQHFGDGTRLSIL.

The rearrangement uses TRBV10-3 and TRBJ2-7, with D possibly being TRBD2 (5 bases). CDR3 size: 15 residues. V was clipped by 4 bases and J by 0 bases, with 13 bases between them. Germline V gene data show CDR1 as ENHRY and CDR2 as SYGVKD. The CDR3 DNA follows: TGTGCCATCAGTGGCGGGCAGGTGCCCTCCTACGAGCAGTACTTC. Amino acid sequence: CAISGGQVPSYEQYF.

The CDR3 region has the DNA TGTGCCAGCAGGGACAGGGTGGGAGAGACCCAGTACTTC. This encodes CASRDRVGETQYF. The V and J genes are TRBV25-1 and TRBJ2-5; 8 bases are shared with TRBD1. The CDR3 spans 13 residues. From germline, CDR1 is MGHDK and CDR2 SYGVNS. The trim removed 6 bases at V and 4 bases at J, leaving 4 bases unmatched.

CDR3 bases: TGCGCCAGCAGCTTTCGACTAGCGGGAGCCTTGGAGACCCAGTACTTC. Its translation is CASSFRLAGALETQYF. The rearrangement joins TRBV5-1 to TRBJ2-5, with 12 nucleotides matching TRBD2. The ends lost 2 bases at V and 5 bases at J; junction bases unmatched: 7. Looked up from germline, CDR1 is SGHRS and CDR2 is YFSETQ. The CDR3 is 16 residues long.

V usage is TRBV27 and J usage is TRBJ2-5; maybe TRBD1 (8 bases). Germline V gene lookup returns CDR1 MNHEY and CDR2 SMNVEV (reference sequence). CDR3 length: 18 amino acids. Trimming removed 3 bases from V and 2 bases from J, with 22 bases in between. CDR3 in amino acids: CASSFIAGGTGIQETQYF. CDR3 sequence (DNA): TGTGCCAGCAGTTTTATTGCCGGGGGGACAGGTATACAAGAGACCCAGTACTTC.

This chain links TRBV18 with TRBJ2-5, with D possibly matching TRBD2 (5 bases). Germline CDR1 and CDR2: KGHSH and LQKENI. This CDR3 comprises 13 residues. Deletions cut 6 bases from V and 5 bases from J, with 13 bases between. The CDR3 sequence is CASSPDGLETQYF. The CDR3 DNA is TGTGCCAGCTCCCCGGACGGACTCGAGACCCAGTACTTC. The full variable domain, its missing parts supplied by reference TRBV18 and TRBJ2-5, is NAGVMQNPRHLVRRRGQEARLRCSPMKGHSHVYWYRQLPEEGLKFMVYLQKENIIDESGMPKERFSAEFPKEGPSILRIQQVVRGDSAAYFCASSPDGLETQYFGPGTRLLVL.

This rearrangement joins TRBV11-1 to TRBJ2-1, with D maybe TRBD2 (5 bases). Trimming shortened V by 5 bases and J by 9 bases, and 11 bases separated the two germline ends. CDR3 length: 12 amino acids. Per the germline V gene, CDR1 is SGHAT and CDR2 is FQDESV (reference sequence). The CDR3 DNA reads TGTGCCAGCAGCCTAGTCAGCGGTGAGCAGTTCTTC. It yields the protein CASSLVSGEQFF.

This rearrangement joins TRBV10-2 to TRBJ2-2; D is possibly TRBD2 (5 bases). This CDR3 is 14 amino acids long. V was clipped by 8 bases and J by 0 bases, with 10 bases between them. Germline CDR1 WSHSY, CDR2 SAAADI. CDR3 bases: TGCGCCAGCCGGACTGACGCGAACACCGGGGAGCTGTTTTTT. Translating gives CASRTDANTGELFF.

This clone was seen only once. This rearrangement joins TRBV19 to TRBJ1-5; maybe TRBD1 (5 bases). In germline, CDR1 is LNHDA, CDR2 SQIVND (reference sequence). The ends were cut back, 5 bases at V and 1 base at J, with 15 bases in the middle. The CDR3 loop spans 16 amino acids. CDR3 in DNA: TGTGCCAGTAGTCCAACACCGGGGGGAAGCAATCAGCCCCAGCATTTT. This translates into CASSPTPGGSNQPQHF.

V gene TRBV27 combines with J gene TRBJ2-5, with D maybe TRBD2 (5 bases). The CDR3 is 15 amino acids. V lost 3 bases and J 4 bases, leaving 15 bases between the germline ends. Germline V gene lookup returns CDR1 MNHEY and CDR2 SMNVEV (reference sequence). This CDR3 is CASSLSDSGGETQYF. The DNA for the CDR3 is TGTGCCAGCAGTTTGTCGGACTCAGGAGGAGAGACCCAGTACTTC.

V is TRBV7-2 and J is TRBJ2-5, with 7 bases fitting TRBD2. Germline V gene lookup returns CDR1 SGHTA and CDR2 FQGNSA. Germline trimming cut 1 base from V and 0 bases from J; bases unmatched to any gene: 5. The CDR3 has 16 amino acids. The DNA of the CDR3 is TGTGCCAGCAGCTTAGGCGGGGGTCCATACCAAGAGACCCAGTACTTC. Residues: CASSLGGGPYQETQYF. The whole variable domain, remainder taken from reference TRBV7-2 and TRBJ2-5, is GAGVSQSPSNKVTEKGKDVELRCDPISGHTALYWYRQSLGQGLEFLIYFQGNSAPDKSGLPSDRFSAERTGGSVSTLTIQRTQQEDSAVYLCASSLGGGPYQETQYFGPGTRLLVL.

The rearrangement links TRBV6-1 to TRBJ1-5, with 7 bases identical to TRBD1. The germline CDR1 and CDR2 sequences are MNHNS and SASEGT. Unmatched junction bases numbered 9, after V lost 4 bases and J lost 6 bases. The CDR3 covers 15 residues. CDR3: CASSATTGAGQPQHF. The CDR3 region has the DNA TGTGCCAGCAGTGCGACCACAGGGGCCGGTCAGCCCCAGCATTTT.